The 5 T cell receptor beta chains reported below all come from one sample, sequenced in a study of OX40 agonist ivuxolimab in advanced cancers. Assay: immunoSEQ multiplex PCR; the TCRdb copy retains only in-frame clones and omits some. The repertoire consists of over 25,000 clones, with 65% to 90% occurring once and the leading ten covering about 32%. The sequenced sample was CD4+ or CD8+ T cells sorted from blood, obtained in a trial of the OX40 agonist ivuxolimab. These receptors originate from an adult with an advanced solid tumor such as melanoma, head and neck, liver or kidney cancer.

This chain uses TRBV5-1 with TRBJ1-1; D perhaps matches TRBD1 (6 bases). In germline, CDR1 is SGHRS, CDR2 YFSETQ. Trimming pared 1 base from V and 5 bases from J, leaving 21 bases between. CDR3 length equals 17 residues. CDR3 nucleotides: TGCGCCAGCAGCTTGTATCCAGGGTCGGTTCAGGGGACTGAAGCTTTCTTT. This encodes CASSLYPGSVQGTEAFF.

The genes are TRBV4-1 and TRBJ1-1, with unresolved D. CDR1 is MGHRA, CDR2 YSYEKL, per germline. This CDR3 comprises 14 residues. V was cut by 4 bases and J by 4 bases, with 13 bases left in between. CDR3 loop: CASSPSEGSTEAFF. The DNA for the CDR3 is TGCGCCAGCAGCCCCTCCGAGGGAAGCACTGAAGCTTTCTTT.

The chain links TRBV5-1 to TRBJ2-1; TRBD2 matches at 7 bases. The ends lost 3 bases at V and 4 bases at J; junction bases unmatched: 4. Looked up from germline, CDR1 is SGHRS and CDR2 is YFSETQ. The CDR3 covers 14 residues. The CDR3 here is CASSWGGAYNEQFF. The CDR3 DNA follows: TGCGCCAGCAGCTGGGGGGGAGCGTACAATGAGCAGTTCTTC. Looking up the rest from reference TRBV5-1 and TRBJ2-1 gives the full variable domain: KAGVTQTPRYLIKTRGQQVTLSCSPISGHRSVSWYQQTPGQGLQFLFEYFSETQRNKGNFPGRFSGRQFSNSRSEMNVSTLELGDSALYLCASSWGGAYNEQFFGPGTRLTVL.

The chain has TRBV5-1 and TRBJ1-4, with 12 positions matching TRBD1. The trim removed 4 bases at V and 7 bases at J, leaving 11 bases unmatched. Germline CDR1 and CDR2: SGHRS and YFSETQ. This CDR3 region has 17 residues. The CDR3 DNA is TGCGCCAGCAGCCCGGGGACAGGGGGCGGTCGTTTTGAAAAACTGTTTTTT. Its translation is CASSPGTGGGRFEKLFF.

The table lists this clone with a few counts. The DNA of the CDR3 is TGTGCCAGTAGTTCCTCTAGCGGGAGATTGCAGTTCTTC. This gives the protein CASSSSSGRLQFF. The rearrangement links TRBV19 to TRBJ2-1; TRBD2 matches at 10 bases. V was pared by 5 bases and J by 12 bases, with 7 bases of the junction left unmatched. This CDR3 spans 13 amino acids. Germline CDR1 and CDR2: LNHDA and SQIVND (reference sequence).